The clone carrying this TCR beta chain occurred once. The data were taken from a study of blood T cell repertoires in COVID-19. Profiled with immunoSEQ multiplex PCR; TCRdb holds only in-frame clones, not every one. The sample lists about 80,000 clones, approximately 80% occurring once. This receptor was obtained from a man aged 55 to 69 with active or convalescent COVID-19. The sample was peripheral blood.

This CDR3 is CASSIFGITEVNTEAFF. The CDR3 DNA reads TGTGCCAGTAGTATCTTCGGTATAACCGAGGTGAACACTGAAGCTTTCTTT. The chain joins TRBV19 to TRBJ1-1; D is uncertain. The V end was cut by 3 bases, the J end by 0 bases, with 17 bases between. Germline CDR1 is LNHDA and CDR2 is SQIVND (reference sequence). The CDR3 has 17 residues.